Listed here are 10 T cell receptor beta chains from one sample, sequenced in a study of blood T cells in healthy people across ages. Using a J-beta primer mix together with a sample-barcoded 5' primer, a second PCR was run for roughly 6 to 11 cycles. TCRdb re-analysed the 5' RACE reads in MiXCR, keeping a single row per CDR3 protein. This sample has around 780,000 distinct CDR3 sequences, with roughly 24% found just once. This sample also belongs to another study, concerning T cells of mothers and their children.

The sequenced sample was blood. Receptor source: a boy aged 5-17 years in good health.

The table lists this clonotype with a few counts. The chain employs TRBV27 and TRBJ2-6, with D possibly being TRBD2 (5 bases). V lost 7 bases and J 4 bases, leaving 17 bases between the germline ends. The CDR3 loop spans 16 amino acids. Per germline, CDR1 MNHEY and CDR2 SMNVEV (reference sequence). CDR3 loop: CASTLTPGSGANVLTF. CDR3 sequence (DNA): TGTGCCAGCACCTTAACCCCGGGATCCGGGGCCAACGTCCTGACTTTC.

The chain employs TRBV20-1 and TRBJ1-1; TRBD1 is a possible D gene (6 bases). CDR3 size: 14 residues. Germline loops: CDR1 DFQATT, CDR2 SNEGSKA (reference sequence). Trimming shortened V by 2 bases and J by 1 base, and 11 bases separated the two germline ends. For the CDR3, the DNA is TGCAGTGCTAGATCAGAGGACAGGAACACTGAAGCTTTCTTT. It is translated as CSARSEDRNTEAFF.

This clonotype appeared a few times. The V call is TRBV28, the J call TRBJ2-7; 7 nucleotides agree with TRBD1. V dropped 5 bases and J dropped 1; count of bases not matched to a gene: 11. The CDR3 loop spans 16 amino acids. Germline V gene data show CDR1 as MDHEN and CDR2 as SYDVKM. For the CDR3, the DNA is TGTGCCAGCAGTCAAGCCGGGACAGCATCTTCCTACGAGCAGTACTTC. The encoded protein is CASSQAGTASSYEQYF.

This clonotype was counted between two and nine times. The V gene is TRBV12-3 or TRBV12-4, the J gene TRBJ1-6; D unresolved. V gave up 6 bases and J gave up 9 bases, with 21 bases separating them. The CDR3 extends over 16 amino acids. The CDR3 sequence is CASRPPQGQKGSPLHF. CDR3 DNA sequence: TGTGCCAGCAGACCTCCCCAAGGGCAGAAGGGTTCACCCCTCCACTTT.

In this sample, this clonotype turned up a few times. The gene calls are TRBV20-1 and TRBJ1-1; TRBD1 matches 11 bases. The CDR3 is made up of 13 amino acids. The V segment lost 5 bases and the J segment 4 bases; nucleotides outside the gene matches: 3. Germline CDR1 DFQATT, CDR2 SNEGSKA (reference sequence). This CDR3 is CSAPGTGGTEAFF. The CDR3 DNA reads TGCAGTGCTCCCGGGACAGGGGGCACTGAAGCTTTCTTT.

This rearrangement joins TRBV28 to TRBJ2-2; D may be TRBD1 (6 bases). Germline values: CDR1 MDHEN, CDR2 SYDVKM. CDR3 length: 17 residues. V was shortened by 6 bases and J by 0 bases, with 17 bases between the two germline ends. The CDR3 DNA reads as TGTGCCAGCAGGGGGACAATGGAATCTCCGAACACCGGGGAGCTGTTTTTT. It yields the protein CASRGTMESPNTGELFF.

The V gene is TRBV20-1, the J gene TRBJ2-3, with D tentatively TRBD1 (5 bases). Germline V gene sequence: CDR1 DFQATT, CDR2 SNEGSKA (reference sequence). This CDR3 comprises 14 residues. Trimming removed 6 bases from V and 2 bases from J, with 15 bases in between. CDR3 coding DNA: TGCAGTGCCCCGAACCAGGGCGCCACAGATACGCAGTATTTT. Amino acids: CSAPNQGATDTQYF.

The chain employs TRBV29-1 and TRBJ2-1; TRBD1 matches 10 bases. V shed 5 bases and J 7 bases; nucleotides not matched to a gene: 5. Germline CDR1 is SQVTM and CDR2 is ANQGSEA. The CDR3 covers 13 residues. CDR3 sequence reads: CSVPGTGVNEQFF. CDR3 sequence (DNA): TGCAGCGTTCCAGGGACAGGGGTGAATGAGCAGTTCTTC.

This chain joins TRBV6-1 and TRBJ2-5; either TRBD1 or TRBD2 may supply D (5 bases each). The DNA end is more similar to TRBJ2-7, so the J call may be wrong. The CDR3 spans 14 residues. CDR1 MNHNS and CDR2 SASEGT come from the germline V gene. The CDR3 reads CASRTGTESYEQYF. CDR3 DNA sequence: TGTGCCAGCAGGACCGGGACGGAATCCTACGAGCAGTACTTC.

This clonotype was observed a handful of times. This chain connects TRBV20-1 to TRBJ2-3, with D possibly TRBD1 on 7 matching bases. The CDR3 sequence is 15 residues long. Germline V gives CDR1 DFQATT, CDR2 SNEGSKA (reference sequence). Trimming left V 1 base short and J 6 bases short, with 17 bases between. The CDR3 sequence is CSARVGGGGPDTQYF. The CDR3 DNA follows: TGCAGTGCTAGAGTAGGAGGGGGCGGACCTGATACGCAGTATTTT.